This entry concerns a single TCR beta chain. RNA transcripts yielded amplified TCR beta CDR3 regions. HTBI primers drove first-round RT-PCR of the TCR CDR3. TCRdb analysed the multiplex PCR reads with MiXCR anew, one entry per CDR3 protein. The sample records 550,000 to 700,000 distinct CDR3 sequences, around 42% being singletons. Criteria for exclusion of patients were uncontrolled infection, other autoimmune disease, pregnancy or lactation. Orbital computed tomography, thyroid ultrasound, serum thyroxine and TRAb, and clinical symptoms together informed the diagnoses. These data are taken from a study of T cells in Graves' hyperthyroidism and ophthalmopathy. V was clipped by 3 bases and J by 4 bases, with 5 bases between them. This CDR3 contains 13 residues. The germline gives CDR1 SGHRS, CDR2 YFSETQ.

Sequenced sample: peripheral blood or thyroid tissue (not recorded which). This TCR was recovered from an adult woman with Graves' disease, either hyperthyroidism or ophthalmopathy (not recorded which). This chain connects TRBV5-1 to TRBJ2-6, with D unclear. CDR3 sequence reads: CASSSQGANVLTF. Written as DNA, the CDR3 is TGCGCCAGCAGCTCACAGGGGGCCAACGTCCTGACTTTC.